The 13 T cell receptor beta chains reported below all come from one sample, sequenced in a study of cytomegalovirus exposure and HLA in healthy donors. Both 60 Vbeta primers and 13 Jbeta primers went into the PCR. TCRdb's table, derived via immunoSEQ multiplex PCR, lists solely in-frame clones and lacks some. The top ten clones hold roughly 0.3% of a sample with approximately 290,000 clones, about four fifths of them seen once. The sample taken for sequencing was PBMCs. The receptors here all came from a girl aged 2-9 years in good health and CMV-seronegative.

This sequence joins TRBV7-8 and TRBJ2-7, with 7 bases aligning to TRBD2. This CDR3 has 16 amino acids. V gave up 3 bases and J gave up 0 bases; unmatched junction bases: 8. Germline values: CDR1 SGHVS, CDR2 FQNEAQ. CDR3 region: CASSFQAGVTSYEQYF. The CDR3 coding sequence is TGTGCCAGCAGCTTTCAGGCGGGGGTAACCTCCTACGAGCAGTACTTC. The entire variable domain, with the rest obtained from reference TRBV7-8 and TRBJ2-7, is as follows: GAGVSQSPRYKVAKRGQDVALRCDPISGHVSLFWYQQALGQGPEFLTYFQNEAQLDKSGLPSDRFFAERPEGSVSTLKIQRTQQEDSAVYLCASSFQAGVTSYEQYFGPGTRLTVT.

In its sample, this clone was seen once. CDR3 sequence reads: CASSERVSNQPQHF. The CDR3 bases are TGTGCCAGCAGTGAACGGGTTAGCAATCAGCCCCAGCATTTT. The V gene is TRBV2, the J gene TRBJ1-5, with D hard to call. The CDR3 covers 14 residues. Trimming left V 2 bases short and J 0 bases short, with 5 bases between. The germline V gene has CDR1 SNHLY and CDR2 FYNNEI.

The V gene is TRBV21-1, the J gene TRBJ1-2; the D call TRBD1 from the table was never checked on the DNA. TRBV21-1 has pseudogene status. This CDR3 contains 14 residues. CDR3 residues: CASSNRGTRYGYTF. CDR3 nucleotides: TGTGCCAGCAGCAACAGGGGGACAAGGTATGGCTACACCTTC.

This clone was recorded once. This chain connects TRBV11-1 to TRBJ1-1; D not resolved. The V gene's germline CDR1 is SGHAT and CDR2 FQDESV (reference sequence). CDR3 size: 12 residues. The V end lost 3 bases, the J end lost 4 bases, and 6 bases lay between the germline ends. As DNA, the CDR3 is TGTGCCAGCAGCTTCGGTGGCACTGAAGCTTTCTTT. Encoded protein: CASSFGGTEAFF.

The V and J genes are TRBV28 and TRBJ2-2; perhaps TRBD1 as D (5 bases). The CDR3 loop spans 15 amino acids. Germline V CDR1 and CDR2: MDHEN, SYDVKM. V was clipped by 4 bases and J by 0 bases, with 9 bases between them. CDR3 nucleotide sequence: TGTGCCAGCAGTTCACAGGCTCCGAACACCGGGGAGCTGTTTTTT. This sequence encodes CASSSQAPNTGELFF. Drawing the rest from reference TRBV28 and TRBJ2-2, the complete variable domain is DVKVTQSSRYLVKRTGEKVFLECVQDMDHENMFWYRQDPGLGLRLIYFSYDVKMKEKGDIPEGYSVSREKKERFSLILESASTNQTSMYLCASSSQAPNTGELFFGEGSRLTVL.

The CDR3 coding sequence is TGTGCCAGCAGCTTAAAGGGGGGGGGCCGTAGGACCGGGGAGCTGTTTTTT. This gives the protein CASSLKGGGRRTGELFF. J is TRBJ2-2 and V is TRBV9; a weak D match, TRBD2 (7 bases). Germline lookup yields CDR1 SGDLS and CDR2 YYNGEE. V was trimmed by 4 bases and J by 5 bases, leaving 21 bases between them. This CDR3 has 17 residues. Looking up the rest from reference TRBV9 and TRBJ2-2 gives the full variable domain: DSGVTQTPKHLITATGQRVTLRCSPRSGDLSVYWYQQSLDQGLQFLIQYYNGEERAKGNILERFSAQQFPDLHSELNLSSLELGDSALYFCASSLKGGGRRTGELFFGEGSRLTVL.

The J gene is TRBJ1-1, the V gene TRBV11-2, with 7 bases that match TRBD1. This CDR3 comprises 17 residues. V was clipped by 5 bases and J by 1 base; unmatched bases: 13. Germline V gene data show CDR1 as SGHAT and CDR2 as FQNNGV. CDR3 amino acids: CASSQPIYRGGNTEAFF. CDR3 DNA sequence: TGTGCCAGCAGCCAACCGATTTACAGGGGAGGGAACACTGAAGCTTTCTTT.

The V and J genes are TRBV11-2 and TRBJ1-4; D may be TRBD1 (5 bases). The CDR3 contains 16 residues. Looked up from germline, CDR1 is SGHAT and CDR2 is FQNNGV. The V end lost 5 bases, the J end lost 0 bases, and 13 bases lay between the germline ends. The CDR3 DNA is TGTGCCAGCAGCCAGAGACAGCCCGCAACTAATGAAAAACTGTTTTTT. Protein: CASSQRQPATNEKLFF.

CDR3 loop: CAWRSLQGSRPGANVLTF. The CDR3 DNA follows: TGTGCCTGGAGGAGCCTGCAGGGATCGAGGCCTGGGGCCAACGTCCTGACTTTC. The rearrangement joins TRBV30 to TRBJ2-6, with D possibly TRBD1 on 5 matching bases. V dropped 3 bases and J dropped 2 bases, with 20 bases sitting between them. The germline V gene encodes CDR1 GTSNPN and CDR2 SVGIG (reference sequence). The CDR3 covers 18 residues.

The J gene is TRBJ2-1, the V gene TRBV14, with TRBD1 as a possible D gene (5 bases). The V end lost 0 bases, the J end lost 3 bases, and 15 bases lay between the germline ends. Looked up from germline, CDR1 is SGHDN and CDR2 is FVKESK. This CDR3 region has 17 residues. As DNA, the CDR3 is TGTGCCAGCAGCCAAGATCTTGGCAGGGTGGACTACAATGAGCAGTTCTTC. Translating it yields CASSQDLGRVDYNEQFF.

V is TRBV4-2 and J is TRBJ2-3; TRBD1 matches at 8 bases. Germline V lookup: CDR1 LGHNA, CDR2 YNFKEQ. The CDR3 is 12 amino acids. V dropped 4 bases and J dropped 14; count of bases not matched to a gene: 8. Here the CDR3 reads CASSRTGGQAYF. For the CDR3, the DNA is TGTGCCAGCAGCCGAACAGGGGGGCAGGCGTATTTT.

The rearrangement uses TRBV7-2 and TRBJ1-5, with D maybe TRBD1 (6 bases). This CDR3 contains 15 residues. With 5 bases removed from V and 4 bases from J, the gap between germline ends came to 15 bases. CDR1 is SGHTA and CDR2 is FQGNSA in the germline V gene. The CDR3 region has the DNA TGTGCCAGCAGCCCAATAGAGGGGACAAATCAGCCCCAGCATTTT. Translating gives CASSPIEGTNQPQHF.

The chain couples TRBV7-7 to TRBJ2-1; maybe TRBD2 (6 bases). The V gene's germline CDR1 is SSHAT and CDR2 FNYEAQ (reference sequence). CDR3 size: 13 residues. Trimming left V 2 bases short and J 10 bases short, with 12 bases between. The CDR3 DNA sequence: TGTGCCAGCAGCTTAAAATCCGCGGGGGAGCAGTTCTTC. It specifies CASSLKSAGEQFF.